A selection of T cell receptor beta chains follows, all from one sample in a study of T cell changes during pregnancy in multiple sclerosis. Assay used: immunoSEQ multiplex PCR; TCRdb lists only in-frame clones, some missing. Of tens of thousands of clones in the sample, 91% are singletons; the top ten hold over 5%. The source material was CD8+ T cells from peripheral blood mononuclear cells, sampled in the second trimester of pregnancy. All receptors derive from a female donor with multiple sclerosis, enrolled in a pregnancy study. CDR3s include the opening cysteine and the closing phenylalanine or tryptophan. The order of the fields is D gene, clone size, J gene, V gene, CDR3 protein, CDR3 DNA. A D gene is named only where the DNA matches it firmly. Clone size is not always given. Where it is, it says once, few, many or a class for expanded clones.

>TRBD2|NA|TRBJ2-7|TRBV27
CASSKTSSIYEQYF
TGTGCCAGCAGTAAGACTAGCTCCATTTACGAGCAGTACTTC
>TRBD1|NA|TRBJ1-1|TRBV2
CATPGQGNSEAFF
TGTGCCACCCCGGGACAGGGTAACTCTGAAGCTTTCTTT
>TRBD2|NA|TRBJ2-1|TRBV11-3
CASGLSGSSYNEQFF
TGTGCCAGCGGGTTAAGCGGGAGCTCCTACAATGAGCAGTTCTTC
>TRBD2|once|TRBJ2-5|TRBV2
CASGKAGEQETQYF
TGTGCCAGCGGGAAAGCGGGAGAACAAGAGACCCAGTACTTC
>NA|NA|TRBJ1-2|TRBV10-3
CAISESVGSYGYTF
TGTGCCATCAGTGAGTCGGTGGGCAGCTATGGCTACACCTTC
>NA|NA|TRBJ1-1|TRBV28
CASSLSAGKFGTEAFF
TGTGCCAGCAGTTTATCGGCAGGGAAATTTGGCACTGAAGCTTTCTTT
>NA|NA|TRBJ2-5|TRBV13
CASSHSFADSQETQYF
TGTGCCAGCAGCCACAGCTTTGCGGACTCCCAAGAGACCCAGTACTTC
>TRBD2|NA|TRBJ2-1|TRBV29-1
CSVQGIAGVIDNEQFF
TGCAGCGTCCAAGGGATAGCGGGAGTCATAGACAATGAGCAGTTCTTC
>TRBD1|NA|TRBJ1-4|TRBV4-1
CASSRGQLYNEKLFF
TGCGCCAGCAGCCGGGGACAGCTCTATAATGAAAAACTGTTTTTT
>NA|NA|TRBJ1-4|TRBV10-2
CASSENGGMNEKLFF
TGCGCCAGCAGTGAGAATGGGGGGATGAATGAAAAACTGTTTTTT
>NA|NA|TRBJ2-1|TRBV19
CASSMGVASYNEQFF
TGTGCCAGTAGTATGGGCGTGGCCTCCTACAATGAGCAGTTCTTC
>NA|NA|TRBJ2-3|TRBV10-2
CAGSPMERDTQYF
TGCGCCGGCAGCCCCATGGAGCGGGATACGCAGTATTTT
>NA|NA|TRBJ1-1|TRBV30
CAWIRAFF
TGTGCCTGGATCCGGGCTTTCTTT
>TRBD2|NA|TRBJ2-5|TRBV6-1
CASAPREREGETQYF
TGTGCCAGCGCCCCACGGGAGCGGGAAGGTGAGACCCAGTACTTC
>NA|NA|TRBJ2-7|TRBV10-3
CAIKDGSSYEQYF
TGTGCCATCAAGGACGGGAGCTCCTACGAGCAGTACTTC
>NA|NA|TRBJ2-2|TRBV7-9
CASSAGRGTGELFF
TGTGCCAGCAGCGCGGGACGGGGCACCGGGGAGCTGTTTTTT
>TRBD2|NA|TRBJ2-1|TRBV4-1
CASTPEGGRELYNEQFF
TGCGCCAGCACCCCAGAGGGCGGGAGAGAGCTTTACAATGAGCAGTTCTTC
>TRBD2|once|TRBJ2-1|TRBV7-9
CASSLASGGYSYNEQFF
TGTGCCAGCAGCTTAGCGTCGGGGGGGTACTCCTACAATGAGCAGTTCTTC
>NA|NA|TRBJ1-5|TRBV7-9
CASSPNIDRNSNQPQHF
TGTGCCAGCAGCCCTAACATAGACAGAAATAGCAATCAGCCCCAGCATTTT
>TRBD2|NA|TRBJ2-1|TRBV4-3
CASSPTQRGPLRGQFF
TGCGCCAGCAGCCCGACGCAGCGGGGGCCTCTCAGAGGGCAGTTCTTC
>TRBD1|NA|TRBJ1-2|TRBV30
CAWRLGQGPNYGYTF
TGTGCCTGGAGATTGGGACAGGGCCCTAACTATGGCTACACCTTC
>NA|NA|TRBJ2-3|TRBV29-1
CSVESGSTDTQYF
TGCAGCGTTGAATCCGGGAGCACAGATACGCAGTATTTT
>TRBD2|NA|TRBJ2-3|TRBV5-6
CASRLLAGAPDTQYF
TGTGCCAGCAGATTACTAGCGGGAGCGCCAGATACGCAGTATTTT
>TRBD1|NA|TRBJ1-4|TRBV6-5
CASSPRTGEKLFF
TGTGCCAGCAGTCCAAGGACAGGGGAAAAACTGTTTTTT
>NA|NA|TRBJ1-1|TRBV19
CASSINLGYTEAFF
TGTGCCAGTAGTATTAACCTAGGCTACACTGAAGCTTTCTTT
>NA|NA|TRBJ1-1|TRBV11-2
CASSFPGHPEAFF
TGTGCCAGCAGCTTCCCTGGACACCCTGAAGCTTTCTTT
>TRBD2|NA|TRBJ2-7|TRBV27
CASSFGLATYEQYF
TGTGCCAGCAGTTTTGGACTAGCGACGTACGAGCAGTACTTC
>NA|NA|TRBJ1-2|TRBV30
CAWSYSPGVGGYTF
TGTGCCTGGAGTTACTCACCAGGGGTAGGTGGCTACACCTTC
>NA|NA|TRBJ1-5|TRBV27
CASSQLTSNQPQHF
TGTGCCAGCAGTCAACTAACGAGCAATCAGCCCCAGCATTTT
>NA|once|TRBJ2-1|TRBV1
CTSSQETSGRPQVNEQFF
TGCACCAGCAGCCAGGAGACTAGCGGGAGACCACAAGTCAATGAGCAGTTCTTC
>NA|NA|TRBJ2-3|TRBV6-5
CASRGLGQPTDTQYF
TGTGCCAGCAGAGGCCTCGGACAGCCCACAGATACGCAGTATTTT
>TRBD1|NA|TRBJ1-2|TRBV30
CAWGQGDGYTF
TGTGCCTGGGGCCAGGGGGACGGCTACACCTTC
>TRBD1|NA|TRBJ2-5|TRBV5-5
CASSLGQGNMETQYF
TGTGCCAGCAGCTTGGGACAGGGTAACATGGAGACCCAGTACTTC